This entry features one T cell receptor beta chain sequence. Its antigen remains unidentified. Qualities for individual bases were not recorded, and no much larger clone is one base off. This specimen belongs to a study of blood T cells in healthy people across ages (dated by TCRdb to about 2015). Some background on the complete study: In model experiments, roughly one uniquely barcoded TCR beta cDNA molecule per two T cells was captured by template switching. Using deep sequencing normalized with unique cDNA molecular identifiers, the study measured how TCR beta repertoire diversity changes with age. The donors were split into four age groups: young (average about 16 years), middle-aged (over 35), aged (more than 60) and long-lived (over 75). Donors of different ages were randomly distributed across sequencing lanes to avoid experimental bias. Two additional independent replicas of 1 million unique cDNA reads from the same blood draw were analyzed for two donors (one aged 18 to 30 and one aged 80 or older). The paper's findings and limits, for the study overall: A strong correlation was found between observed TCR beta diversity and the percentage of naive T cells measured by flow cytometry. Compared with the aged group, the long-lived group had more naive CD4+ T cells, fewer expanded clones and increased TCR diversity, a pattern suggesting age selection. Conclusive comparison of naive and antigen-experienced compartments was prevented by the profiling of bulk unsorted PBMCs. Estimates of total diversity based on one million sequenced T cells were considered lower bounds and underestimates. As age increased, observed TCR beta diversity per million T cells dropped in a roughly linear way, and a significant reduction was already evident by age 40. Because donor CMV infection status was unknown, age-related changes in expanded clonotypes were potentially confounded.

The CDR3 runs 12 amino acids, cysteine and phenylalanine included. Only the CDR3 part of the read is kept: 36 bases, read in frame from the first base. The germline V gene (reference sequence) provides CDR1 MNHNY and CDR2 SVGAGI. Donors were approximately 42 systemically healthy Caucasian individuals from Russia aged about 6 to 100 years. Each donor gave around 9.5 milliliters of peripheral blood, collected into EDTA-treated Vacutainer tubes. Ficoll-Paque density-gradient centrifugation was used to isolate PBMCs, with at least 7 million per sample. Total RNA, at least 6 micrograms per sample, was extracted from PBMCs with Trizol reagent. Naive CD45RAhigh/CD27high T cell percentages were measured by flow cytometry on a PBMC aliquot from every donor. Library construction relied on 5' RACE. This sample was sequenced with an Illumina HiSeq 2500. The second PCR ran for roughly 7 to 11 cycles and used a J-beta primer mix along with a sample-barcoded 5' primer. A template-switch 5' adaptor carrying 12 random nucleotides introduced a unique molecular identifier onto each TCR beta cDNA molecule. Each sample yielded at least 3 million CDR3-containing paired-end reads. First-strand cDNA synthesis was performed from all RNA using the Mint cDNA synthesis kit, with priming by a TRBC-specific oligonucleotide. Following uracil-DNA glycosylase treatment, all cDNA underwent a first 18-cycle PCR with the universal primers M1SS and BC2_uni_R. The original methods were these. For normalization, 1 million high-quality reads, each with a distinct molecular identifier, were randomly selected from each sample. Reads with shared molecular identifiers were discarded instead of being binned into consensus sequences. CDR3 identification, clonotype clustering and error correction used MiTCR with a Q25 quality threshold and the strictest error-elimination algorithm. A nonparametric unseen species model with Euler transformation was used to estimate a lower bound on total TCR beta diversity. TCRdb reprocessed the public reads (quality trimming at Q25 with fastp, clone calling with MiXCR) and kept in-frame beta chains. Merged by CDR3 protein, the rows form single entries marked with the most common genes and DNA. The V and J calls shown here were made by TCRdb, not taken from the authors' results. This sample gives roughly 700,000 distinct CDR3 sequences in total; 45% to 50% of them show up just once. 30% to 35% of the sample lies in the top ten.

Here the chain combines TRBV6-6 and TRBJ2-5, with no confident D gene call. The DNA end favors TRBJ2-7, so the J call may be wrong. Sequencing input: blood. The receptor's source is a woman aged 55-75 years in good health. Read as DNA, the sequence is TGTGCCAGCAGTTACACAAGCAACGAGCAGTACTTC. Translated, this is CASSYTSNEQYF.